This T cell receptor beta chain was observed in a study of response to subunit inactivated influenza vaccine. This clonotype was counted only a few times. The CDR3 has 14 residues. Germline CDR1 reads DFQATT; CDR2 reads SNEGSKA (reference sequence). The trim removed 3 bases at V and 9 bases at J, leaving 11 bases unmatched. MiXCR was run by TCRdb on the RT-PCR reads, yielding one entry per CDR3 protein. The sample holds under 950,000 distinct CDR3 sequences, 21% seen once. This sample comprised PBMCs from blood, obtained 4 to 6 days after vaccination. The V and J genes are TRBV20-1 and TRBJ2-1, with 7 nucleotides matching TRBD2. The receptor was isolated from a man aged 50-59 years who received an inactivated influenza vaccine. This chain's CDR3 is CSARARESVVEQFF. CDR3 sequence (DNA): TGCAGTGCTAGGGCGCGGGAGAGTGTTGTTGAGCAGTTCTTC.